These T cell receptor beta chains were read from a single sample in a study of T cells in Graves' hyperthyroidism and ophthalmopathy. TCRdb re-called the multiplex PCR reads with MiXCR, one entry per CDR3 protein. The repertoire consists of 110,000 to 150,000 distinct CDR3 sequences, with 22% occurring once and the leading ten covering more than 65%. What was sequenced was blood. The receptors were sampled from a woman aged 50 to 65 with Graves' hyperthyroidism that later progressed to Graves' ophthalmopathy. CDR3s include the opening cysteine and the closing phenylalanine or tryptophan. Fields, in order: J gene, D gene, clone size, V gene, CDR3 length, CDR3 protein, CDR3 DNA. A D gene is named only where the DNA matches it firmly. Size is stated for part of the rows, as once, few or many counts, or as a class when the clone is expanded.

>TRBJ2-1|TRBD2|many|TRBV3-1|17
CASSQEGAGALLDEQFF
TGTGCCAGCAGCCAAGAGGGAGCGGGAGCCCTCTTGGATGAGCAGTTCTTC
>TRBJ2-1|TRBD2|once|TRBV7-3|18
CASSRAPLGGSGDNEQFF
TGTGCCAGCAGCCGTGCCCCCCTTGGCGGGAGTGGCGACAATGAGCAGTTCTTC
>TRBJ2-3|NA|many|TRBV12-3/TRBV12-4|15
CASSFARFSTDTQYF
TGTGCCAGCAGTTTCGCACGATTTAGCACAGATACGCAGTATTTT
>TRBJ1-2|TRBD1|NA|TRBV6-1|15
CASSEPGTGEVGYTF
TGTGCCAGCAGTGAACCCGGGACAGGGGAGGTTGGCTACACCTTC
>TRBJ2-6|NA|many|TRBV30|13
CAWSVTGANVLTF
TGTGCCTGGAGTGTCACTGGGGCCAACGTCCTGACTTTC
>TRBJ2-3|NA|NA|TRBV3-1|14
CASSATGLPDTQYF
TGTGCCAGCAGCGCAACAGGGTTACCAGATACGCAGTATTTT
>TRBJ2-5|NA|many|TRBV28|14
CAIKKGKIQETQYF
TGTGCCATCAAAAAAGGGAAAATCCAAGAGACCCAGTACTTC
>TRBJ2-3|TRBD2|many|TRBV20-1|15
CSAYGLAGVWNTQYF
TGCAGTGCTTACGGACTAGCGGGAGTGTGGAATACGCAGTATTTT
>TRBJ2-5|NA|NA|TRBV5-4|15
CASSPHRLGEETQYF
TGTGCCAGCAGCCCCCATCGTTTAGGAGAAGAGACCCAGTACTTC
>TRBJ2-7|TRBD1|many|TRBV5-1|16
CASSFHRDRVSYEQYF
TGCGCCAGCAGCTTCCATCGGGACAGGGTATCCTACGAGCAGTACTTC
>TRBJ2-3|NA|many|TRBV27|15
CASSLSGLHTDTQYF
TGTGCCAGCAGTTTATCGGGACTTCACACAGATACGCAGTATTTT
>TRBJ2-7|NA|many|TRBV28|13
CASSAGTRYEQYF
TGTGCCAGCAGTGCGGGAACTCGCTACGAGCAGTACTTC
>TRBJ2-7|NA|many|TRBV2|14
CASRIGWGTYEQYF
TGTGCCAGCAGAATCGGCTGGGGCACCTACGAGCAGTACTTC
>TRBJ2-1|NA|many|TRBV6-5|15
CASSSSRWGANEQFF
TGTGCCAGCAGTTCCTCCAGGTGGGGCGCCAATGAGCAGTTCTTC
>TRBJ2-5|NA|many|TRBV2|13
CASRAPGLGAQYF
TGTGCCAGTCGGGCTCCCGGCCTCGGGGCCCAGTACTTC
>TRBJ2-1|TRBD2|many|TRBV6-1|16
CASSSEEAGGNNEQFF
TGTGCCAGCAGTTCCGAGGAAGCGGGGGGAAACAATGAGCAGTTCTTC
>TRBJ2-1|NA|many|TRBV11-3|13
CASSLVRGGEQFF
TGTGCCAGCAGCTTAGTAAGGGGGGGTGAGCAGTTCTTC
>TRBJ2-1|TRBD2|many|TRBV2|17
CASSETLAGNIYNEQFF
TGTGCCAGCAGTGAAACACTAGCGGGAAATATCTACAATGAGCAGTTCTTC
>TRBJ2-3|TRBD2|NA|TRBV7-2|14
CASSLDVGGATQYF
TGTGCCAGCAGCTTAGATGTCGGGGGGGCGACGCAGTATTTT
>TRBJ2-3|TRBD2|many|TRBV30|16
CAWSVLGGATRDTQYF
TGTGCCTGGAGTGTACTCGGGGGGGCCACTCGAGATACGCAGTATTTT
>TRBJ1-2|NA|many|TRBV11-2|14
CASSPRETVAGYTF
TGTGCCAGCAGCCCCCGAGAGACAGTGGCTGGCTACACCTTC